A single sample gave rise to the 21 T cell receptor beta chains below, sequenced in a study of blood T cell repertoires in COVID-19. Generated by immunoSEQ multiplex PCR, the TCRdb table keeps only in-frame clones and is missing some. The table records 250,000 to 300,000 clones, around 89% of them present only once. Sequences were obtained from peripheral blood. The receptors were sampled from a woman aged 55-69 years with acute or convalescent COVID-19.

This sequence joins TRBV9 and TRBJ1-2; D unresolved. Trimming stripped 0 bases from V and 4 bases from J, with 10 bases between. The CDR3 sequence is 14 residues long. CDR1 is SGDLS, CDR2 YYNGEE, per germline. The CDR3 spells CASSVAEGPYGYTF. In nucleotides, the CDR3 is TGTGCCAGCAGCGTAGCTGAGGGCCCCTATGGCTACACCTTC.

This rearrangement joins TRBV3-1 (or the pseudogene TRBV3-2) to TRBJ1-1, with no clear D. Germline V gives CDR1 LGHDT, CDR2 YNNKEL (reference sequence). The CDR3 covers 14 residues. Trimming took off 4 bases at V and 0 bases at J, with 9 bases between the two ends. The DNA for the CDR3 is TGTGCCAGCAGCCCCTTCGGGGTGAACACTGAAGCTTTCTTT. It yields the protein CASSPFGVNTEAFF.

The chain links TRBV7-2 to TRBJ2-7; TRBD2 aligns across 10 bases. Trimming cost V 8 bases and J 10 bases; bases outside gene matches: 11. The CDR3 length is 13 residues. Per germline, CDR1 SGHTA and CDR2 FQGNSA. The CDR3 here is CASRPTSGQGQYF. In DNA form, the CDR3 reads TGTGCCAGCCGGCCGACTAGCGGGCAAGGCCAGTACTTC.

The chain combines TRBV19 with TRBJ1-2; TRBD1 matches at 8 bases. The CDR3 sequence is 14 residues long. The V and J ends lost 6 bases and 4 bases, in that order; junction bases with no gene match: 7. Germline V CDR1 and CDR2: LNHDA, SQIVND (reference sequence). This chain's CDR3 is CASRGDRPSYGYTF. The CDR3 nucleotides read TGTGCCAGTAGAGGGGACAGGCCCTCCTATGGCTACACCTTC.

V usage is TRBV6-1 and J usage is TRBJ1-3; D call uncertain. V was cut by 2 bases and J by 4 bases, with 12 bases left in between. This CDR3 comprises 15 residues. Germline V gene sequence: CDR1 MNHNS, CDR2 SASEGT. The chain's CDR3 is CASSESPGSGNTIYF. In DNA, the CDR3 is TGTGCCAGCAGTGAATCACCAGGTTCGGGAAACACCATATATTTT.

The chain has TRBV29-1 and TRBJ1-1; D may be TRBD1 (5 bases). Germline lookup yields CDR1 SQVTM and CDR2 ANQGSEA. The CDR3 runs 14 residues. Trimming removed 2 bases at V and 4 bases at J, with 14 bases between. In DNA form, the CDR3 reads TGCAGCGTTGAACCCCCGGGGGTAGGCACTGAAGCTTTCTTT. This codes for CSVEPPGVGTEAFF.

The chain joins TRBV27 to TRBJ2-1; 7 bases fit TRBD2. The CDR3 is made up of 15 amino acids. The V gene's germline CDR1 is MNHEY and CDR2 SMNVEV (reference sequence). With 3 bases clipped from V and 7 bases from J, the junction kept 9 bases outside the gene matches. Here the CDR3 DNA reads TGTGCCAGCAGTTTCGCCTTGACGCGGGGGAATGAGCAGTTCTTC. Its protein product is CASSFALTRGNEQFF.

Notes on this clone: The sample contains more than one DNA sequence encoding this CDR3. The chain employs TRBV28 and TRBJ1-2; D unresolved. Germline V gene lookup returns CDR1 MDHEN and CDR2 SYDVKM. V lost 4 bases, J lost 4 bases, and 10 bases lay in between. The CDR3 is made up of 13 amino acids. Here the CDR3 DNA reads TGTGCCAGCAGTTCGGGAGGCGGCTATGGCTACACCTTC. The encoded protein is CASSSGGGYGYTF.

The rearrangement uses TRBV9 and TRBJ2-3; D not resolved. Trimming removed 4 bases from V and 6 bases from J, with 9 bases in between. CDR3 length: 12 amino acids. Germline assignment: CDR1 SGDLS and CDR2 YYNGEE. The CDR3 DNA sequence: TGTGCCAGCAGCCTGTACACGGATACGCAGTATTTT. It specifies CASSLYTDTQYF.

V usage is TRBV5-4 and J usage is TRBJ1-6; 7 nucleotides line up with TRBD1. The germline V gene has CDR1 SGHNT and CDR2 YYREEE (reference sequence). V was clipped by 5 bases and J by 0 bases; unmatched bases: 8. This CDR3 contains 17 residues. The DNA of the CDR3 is TGTGCCAGCAGTACCGCCCGGGACAGCTCCTATAATTCACCCCTCCACTTT. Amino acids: CASSTARDSSYNSPLHF.

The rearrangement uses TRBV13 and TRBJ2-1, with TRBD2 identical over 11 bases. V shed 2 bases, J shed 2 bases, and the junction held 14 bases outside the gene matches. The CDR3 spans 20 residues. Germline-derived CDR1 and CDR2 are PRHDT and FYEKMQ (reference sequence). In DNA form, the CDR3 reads TGTGCCAGCAGCTTAAGTCAACTAGCGGGAGATGGATCCCCCTACAATGAGCAGTTCTTC. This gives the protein CASSLSQLAGDGSPYNEQFF. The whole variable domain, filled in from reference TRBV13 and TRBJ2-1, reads AAGVIQSPRHLIKEKRETATLKCYPIPRHDTVYWYQQGPGQDPQFLISFYEKMQSDKGSIPDRFSAQQFSDYHSELNMSSLELGDSALYFCASSLSQLAGDGSPYNEQFFGPGTRLTVL.

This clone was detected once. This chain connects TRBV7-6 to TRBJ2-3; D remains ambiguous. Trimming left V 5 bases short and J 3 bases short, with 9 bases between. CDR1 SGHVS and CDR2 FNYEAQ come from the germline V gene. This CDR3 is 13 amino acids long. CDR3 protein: CASSILRTDTQYF. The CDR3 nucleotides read TGTGCCAGCAGCATTCTCCGGACAGATACGCAGTATTTT. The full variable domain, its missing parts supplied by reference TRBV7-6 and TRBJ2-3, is GAGVSQSPRYKVTKRGQDVALRCDPISGHVSLYWYRQALGQGPEFLTYFNYEAQQDKSGLPNDRFSAERPEGSISTLTIQRTEQRDSAMYRCASSILRTDTQYFGPGTRLTVL.

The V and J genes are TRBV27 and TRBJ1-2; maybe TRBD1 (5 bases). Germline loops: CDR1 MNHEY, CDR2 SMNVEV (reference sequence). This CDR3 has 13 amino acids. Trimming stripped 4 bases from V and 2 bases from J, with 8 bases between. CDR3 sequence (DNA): TGTGCCAGCAGTTGGGGGGTGAACTATGGCTACACCTTC. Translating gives CASSWGVNYGYTF.

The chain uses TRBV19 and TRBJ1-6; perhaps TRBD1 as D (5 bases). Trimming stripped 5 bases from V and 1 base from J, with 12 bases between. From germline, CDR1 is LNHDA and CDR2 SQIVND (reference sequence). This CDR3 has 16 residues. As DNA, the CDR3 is TGTGCCAGTAGTGCGACAGATTTTTCCTATAATTCACCCCTCCACTTT. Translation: CASSATDFSYNSPLHF.

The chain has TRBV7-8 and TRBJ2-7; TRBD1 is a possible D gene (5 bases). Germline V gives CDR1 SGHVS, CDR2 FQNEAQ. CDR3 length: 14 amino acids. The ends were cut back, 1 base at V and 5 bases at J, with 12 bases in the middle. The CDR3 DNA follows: TGTGCCAGCAGCTTAGGGTGGCAGGGCAACGAGCAGTACTTC. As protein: CASSLGWQGNEQYF.

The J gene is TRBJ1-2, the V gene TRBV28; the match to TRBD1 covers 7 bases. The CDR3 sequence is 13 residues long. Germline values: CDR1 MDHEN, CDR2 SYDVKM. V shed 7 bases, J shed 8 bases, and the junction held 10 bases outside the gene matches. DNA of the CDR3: TGTGCCAGCACCTCCAGGGGGGTTCACGGCTACACCTTC. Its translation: CASTSRGVHGYTF.

CDR3 coding DNA: TGCGCCAGCAGCTTCGGACAGGGGGCGAACCACAATGAGCAGTTCTTC. Translated: CASSFGQGANHNEQFF. V gene TRBV5-1 combines with J gene TRBJ2-1; TRBD1 agrees at 11 bases. V lost 2 bases and J lost 5; bases outside the gene matches: 6. Germline-derived CDR1 and CDR2 are SGHRS and YFSETQ. This CDR3 has 16 residues.

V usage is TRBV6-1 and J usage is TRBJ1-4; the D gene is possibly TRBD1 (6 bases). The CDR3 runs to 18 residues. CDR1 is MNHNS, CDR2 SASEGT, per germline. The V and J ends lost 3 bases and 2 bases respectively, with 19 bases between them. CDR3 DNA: TGTGCCAGCAGTGACCTCCCTTGGGCGAGGGGGACTAATGAAAAACTGTTTTTT. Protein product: CASSDLPWARGTNEKLFF.

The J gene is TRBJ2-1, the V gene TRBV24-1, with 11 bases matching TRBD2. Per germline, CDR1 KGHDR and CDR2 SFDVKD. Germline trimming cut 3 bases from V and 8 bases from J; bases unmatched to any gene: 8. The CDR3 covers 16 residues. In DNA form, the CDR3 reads TGTGCCACCAGTGATCCTAGCGGGGGGTCTTTCGATGAGCAGTTCTTC. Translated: CATSDPSGGSFDEQFF.

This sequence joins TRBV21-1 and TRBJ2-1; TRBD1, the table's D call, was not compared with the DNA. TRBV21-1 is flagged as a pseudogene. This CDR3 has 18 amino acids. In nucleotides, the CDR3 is TGTGCCAGCAGCAATTTCGATTGGGGCGGAAGGAGATACAATGAGCAGTTCTTC. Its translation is CASSNFDWGGRRYNEQFF.

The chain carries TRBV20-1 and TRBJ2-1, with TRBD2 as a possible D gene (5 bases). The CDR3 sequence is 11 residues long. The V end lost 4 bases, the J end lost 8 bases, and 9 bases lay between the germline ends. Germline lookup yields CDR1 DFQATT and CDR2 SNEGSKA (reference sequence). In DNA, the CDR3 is TGCAGTGCTAAGAGGGAACATGAGCAGTTCTTC. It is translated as CSAKREHEQFF.